The TCR beta chain under discussion was sequenced for a study of blood T cell repertoires in COVID-19. The overall study: There were acute and convalescent COVID-19 samples, and they came from the United States, Italy and Spain. T cells, B-cell-depleted T cells, or PBMCs supplied cDNA or gDNA.

Germline-derived CDR1 and CDR2 are MNHEY and SMNVEV (reference sequence). The CDR3 covers 15 residues. The V segment lost 1 base and the J segment 8 bases; nucleotides outside the gene matches: 5. Libraries were prepared by immunoSEQ multiplex PCR; TCRdb keeps only in-frame clonotypes and omits some of them. The table shows about 280,000 clones, with around 86% occurring only once. This clone was seen once. This TCR was recovered from a human donor in a cohort sampled during active COVID-19. This rearrangement joins TRBV27 to TRBJ2-1; 10 positions match TRBD2. The sequenced material came from peripheral blood. The CDR3 nucleotides read TGTGCCAGCAGTTTATGGCCTAGCGGGAGCCATGAGCAGTTCTTC. This sequence encodes CASSLWPSGSHEQFF.